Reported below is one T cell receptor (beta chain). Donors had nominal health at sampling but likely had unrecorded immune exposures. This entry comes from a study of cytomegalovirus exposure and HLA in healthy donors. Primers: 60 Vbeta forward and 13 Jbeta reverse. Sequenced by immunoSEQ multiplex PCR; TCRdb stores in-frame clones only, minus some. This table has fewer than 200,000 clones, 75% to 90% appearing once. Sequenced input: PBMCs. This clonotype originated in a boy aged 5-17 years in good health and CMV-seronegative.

CDR3 region: CASSSITRQGVEQYF. CDR3 nucleotides: TGTGCCAGCAGTTCTATCACGAGACAGGGGGTCGAGCAGTACTTC. This sequence joins TRBV6-5 and TRBJ2-5; 9 positions match TRBD1. Near its end, the DNA agrees better with TRBJ2-7, so the J call may be wrong. The CDR3 has 15 residues. Per germline, CDR1 MNHEY and CDR2 SVGAGI.